The 5 T cell receptor beta chains listed next were all sequenced from one sample in a study of control samples from healthy donors and cancer patients (dated by TCRdb to between 2020 and 2021). Library preparation employed the immunoSEQ multiplex PCR assay. Not all clones reach the TCRdb copy of this immuneACCESS table, which keeps in-frame sequences only. Checked studies attribute under half of the gap to unresolved V genes and leave the rest unexplained. This sample has roughly 54,000 clones in its table, and approximately 95% of those were observed once. The leading ten clones occupy 1.5% to 2% of the sample. Sequencing used blood. Every receptor here comes from a woman younger than 45 in good health.

The chain recombines TRBV14 with TRBJ1-1, with D possibly matching TRBD1 (5 bases). V gave up 0 bases and J gave up 1 base, with 15 bases separating them. Germline V lookup: CDR1 SGHDN, CDR2 FVKESK. CDR3 length equals 17 residues. CDR3 nucleotide sequence: TGTGCCAGCAGCCAAGATCTCTTGGCCAGGGCGAACACTGAAGCTTTCTTT. Translated: CASSQDLLARANTEAFF.

This chain joins TRBV7-9 and TRBJ2-3; D is unclear. The V end lost 2 bases, the J end lost 0 bases, and 9 bases lay between the germline ends. Germline V gene data show CDR1 as SEHNR and CDR2 as FQNEAQ (reference sequence). CDR3 length equals 15 residues. The CDR3: CASSLLGSSTDTQYF. The CDR3 region has the DNA TGTGCCAGCAGCTTATTGGGGTCTAGCACAGATACGCAGTATTTT.

The chain links TRBV20-1 to TRBJ2-3; D is undetermined. The germline V gene encodes CDR1 DFQATT and CDR2 SNEGSKA (reference sequence). The length of the CDR3 is 10 residues. Between the trimmed V and J ends, which lost 6 bases and 6 bases, there was a span of 7 bases. Here the CDR3 DNA reads TGCAGTGCCAGTAGGGATACGCAGTATTTT. Translated, it gives CSASRDTQYF.

The rearrangement joins TRBV27 to TRBJ1-2; tentatively, D is TRBD1 (6 bases). This CDR3 contains 15 residues. In germline, CDR1 is MNHEY, CDR2 SMNVEV (reference sequence). V lost 5 bases to trimming and J lost 3 bases, with 16 bases between them. The CDR3 DNA is TGTGCCAGCAGTACAAGTTTCGGGGGCTACTATGGCTACACCTTC. It codes for CASSTSFGGYYGYTF.

The chain combines TRBV21-1 with TRBJ1-1; TRBD1, the table's D call, was not compared with the DNA. TRBV21-1 is deemed a pseudogene. The CDR3 spans 15 residues. CDR3 protein: CASSKRDRANTEAFF. The CDR3 region has the DNA TGTGCCAGCAGCAAACGGGACAGGGCCAACACTGAAGCTTTCTTT.